The 21 T cell receptor beta chains listed next were all sequenced from one sample in a study of T cells in Graves' hyperthyroidism and ophthalmopathy. There were TCR beta CDR3 regions amplified from RNA transcripts. First-round RT-PCR of the TCR CDR3 relied on the HTBI primer set. TCRdb reprocessed the multiplex PCR reads via MiXCR and lists one record per CDR3 protein. The data hold over 700,000 distinct CDR3 sequences, with around 39% observed a single time. Source material: blood. These receptor sequences come from a man aged 18 to 30 with Graves' hyperthyroidism.

This chain joins TRBV7-2 and TRBJ2-7, with 13 bases that match TRBD2. The germline CDR1 and CDR2 sequences are SGHTA and FQGNSA. J lost 11 bases, V lost 4 bases, and 5 bases had no gene match. The CDR3 extends over 13 amino acids. In nucleotides, the CDR3 is TGTGCCAGCAGCTCGGCCGGGACTAGCGGGAAGTACTTC. Protein sequence: CASSSAGTSGKYF.

This clonotype was observed many times. The rearrangement uses TRBV19 and TRBJ1-2; 8 bases line up with TRBD1. This CDR3 spans 15 amino acids. The V gene's germline CDR1 is LNHDA and CDR2 SQIVND (reference sequence). Trimming took 5 bases from V and 6 from J; bases not matched to a gene: 11. This chain's CDR3 is CASSDTGTGLHGYTF. Here the CDR3 DNA reads TGTGCCAGTAGTGACACCGGGACAGGACTTCATGGCTACACCTTC.

Points on this clonotype: Compared with germline, one end of the junction differs, possibly owing to a read error. This sequence joins TRBV28 and TRBJ2-5; the D gene is possibly TRBD1 (6 bases). Germline V gene lookup returns CDR1 MDHEN and CDR2 SYDVKM. The CDR3 runs to 14 residues. The CDR3 sequence: CDSSLQGEVETQYF. DNA for the CDR3: TGTGACAGCAGTTTACAGGGCGAGGTGGAGACCCAGTACTTC.

The gene calls are TRBV4-3 and TRBJ1-5, with D maybe TRBD1 (5 bases). The CDR3 sequence is 15 residues long. Germline CDR1 reads LGHNA; CDR2 reads YSLEER. V dropped 0 bases and J dropped 7 bases, with 13 bases sitting between them. The CDR3 DNA is TGCGCCAGCAGCCAAGAAAAGGGTTGGGGCCAGCCCCAGCATTTT. Translating gives CASSQEKGWGQPQHF.

This clonotype was observed many times. The chain couples TRBV20-1 to TRBJ1-2; D is possibly TRBD1 (5 bases). The CDR3 contains 14 residues. V was cut by 6 bases and J by 5 bases, with 19 bases left in between. Looked up from germline, CDR1 is DFQATT and CDR2 is SNEGSKA (reference sequence). Written as DNA, the CDR3 is TGCAGTGCCACTGACAGCCCGATTATTTATGGCTACACCTTC. It translates to CSATDSPIIYGYTF.

CDR3 sequence: CASSPDLYQETQYF. For the CDR3, the DNA is TGTGCCAGCAGCCCGGACCTGTACCAAGAGACCCAGTACTTC. The chain is built from TRBV7-9 and TRBJ2-5, with D unclear. V lost 5 bases and J lost 0, with 10 bases in between. This CDR3 is 14 amino acids long. CDR1 is SEHNR, CDR2 FQNEAQ, per germline (reference sequence).

The chain couples TRBV19 to TRBJ1-3; D ambiguous. Germline lookup yields CDR1 LNHDA and CDR2 SQIVND (reference sequence). The CDR3 is 14 residues long. V lost 9 bases to trimming and J lost 3 bases, with 15 bases between them. The CDR3: CASGRPSRGNTIYF. CDR3 in DNA: TGTGCCAGCGGACGCCCGTCTCGTGGAAACACCATATATTTT. Supplemented by reference TRBV19 and TRBJ1-3, the full variable domain reads DGGITQSPKYLFRKEGQNVTLSCEQNLNHDAMYWYRQDPGQGLRLIYYSQIVNDFQKGDIAEGYSVSREKKESFPLTVTSAQKNPTAFYLCASGRPSRGNTIYFGEGSWLTVV.

This clonotype was counted ten times or more. The chain joins TRBV29-1 to TRBJ2-2, with D unclear. This CDR3 comprises 13 residues. CDR1 is SQVTM and CDR2 is ANQGSEA in the germline V gene. V was shortened by 7 bases and J by 5 bases, with 14 bases between the two germline ends. CDR3 sequence reads: CSGRWGRTGELFF. CDR3 in DNA: TGCAGCGGTCGGTGGGGAAGGACCGGGGAGCTGTTTTTT.

The table lists this clonotype with a count of one. The chain links TRBV12-3 or TRBV12-4 to TRBJ1-5, with TRBD1 identical over 7 bases. This CDR3 spans 17 amino acids. The CDR3 loop reads CASGSPGTVIGNQPQHF. The CDR3 nucleotides read TGTGCTAGTGGTTCCCCGGGGACAGTTATCGGCAATCAGCCCCAGCATTTT.

This clonotype has at least ten counts. V usage is TRBV12-3 or TRBV12-4 and J usage is TRBJ1-5; perhaps TRBD1 as D (5 bases). The V gene lost 6 bases and the J gene lost 2 bases, with 8 bases spanning the gap. The CDR3 runs to 13 residues. The CDR3 protein is CASRGVGNQPQHF. The CDR3 DNA follows: TGTGCCAGCAGGGGGGTAGGCAATCAGCCCCAGCATTTT.

At least ten counts were recorded for this clonotype. The CDR3 nucleotides read TGTGCCAGCAGCCCGGGGTTCTCCTACGAGCAGTACTTC. This codes for CASSPGFSYEQYF. This chain links TRBV7-2 with TRBJ2-7, with D perhaps matching TRBD2 (5 bases). Germline CDR1 reads SGHTA; CDR2 reads FQGNSA. This CDR3 is 13 amino acids long. V was pared by 5 bases and J by 0 bases, with 8 bases between.

Regarding this clonotype: The junction departs from germline at one end; a sequencing error may be responsible. The V and J genes are TRBV7-8 and TRBJ1-5; the match to TRBD1 covers 8 bases. From germline, CDR1 is SGHVS and CDR2 FQNEAQ. This CDR3 contains 16 residues. The CDR3 bases are TGCGCCAGCAGCCAAGAAGGGCGGACAGGGAACCAGCCCCAGCATTTT. Protein: CASSQEGRTGNQPQHF.

This clonotype was observed many times. The chain joins TRBV20-1 to TRBJ1-1, with 7 bases fitting TRBD1. Germline values: CDR1 DFQATT, CDR2 SNEGSKA (reference sequence). CDR3 length equals 13 residues. The CDR3 is CSPRGHMNTEAFF. The CDR3 DNA sequence: TGCAGCCCGAGGGGGCACATGAACACTGAAGCTTTCTTT.

The sample holds many counts of this clonotype. J is TRBJ1-1 and V is TRBV11-2; D unclear. Germline-derived CDR1 and CDR2 are SGHAT and FQNNGV. Trimming pared 6 bases from V and 1 base from J, leaving 9 bases between. CDR3 length: 13 residues. The DNA of the CDR3 is TGTGCCAGCAGTAAGAGGGAGAACACTGAAGCTTTCTTT. As protein: CASSKRENTEAFF.

This sequence joins TRBV7-9 and TRBJ2-7; a weak D match, TRBD1 (7 bases). V shed 6 bases and J shed 0 bases, with 12 bases lying between them. The germline V gene encodes CDR1 SEHNR and CDR2 FQNEAQ (reference sequence). This CDR3 has 14 amino acids. The CDR3 nucleotides read TGTGCCAGCAGGGGGGGACAGTACTCCTACGAGCAGTACTTC. It translates to CASRGGQYSYEQYF.

In the case of this clonotype: A read error may account for a junction end that differs from germline. V gene TRBV2 combines with J gene TRBJ2-5; 9 bases are a match to TRBD1. The CDR3 has 16 residues. Per the germline V gene, CDR1 is SNHLY and CDR2 is FYNNEI. The CDR3 reads CASSSPRDRESETQYF. In DNA form, the CDR3 reads TGTGCTAGCAGCTCACCACGGGACAGGGAGTCAGAGACCCAGTACTTC.

The chain carries TRBV6-1 and TRBJ2-5; the D gene is possibly TRBD1 (6 bases). Trimming shortened V by 6 bases and J by 2 bases, and 16 bases separated the two germline ends. The CDR3 spans 15 residues. Germline V gives CDR1 MNHNS, CDR2 SASEGT. The DNA for the CDR3 is TGTGCCAGCAGCCACACAGGGAGCGGACAAGAGACCCAGTACTTC. This codes for CASSHTGSGQETQYF.

V gene TRBV7-8 combines with J gene TRBJ1-6; D gene unclear. V was clipped by 4 bases and J by 4 bases, with 8 bases between them. CDR1 and CDR2 (germline): SGHVS, FQNEAQ. The CDR3 is 14 residues long. The DNA for the CDR3 is TGTGCCAGCAGCTCCCGGGTTTATAATTCACCCCTCCACTTT. It codes for CASSSRVYNSPLHF. Filled out from reference TRBV7-8 and TRBJ1-6, the complete variable domain reads GAGVSQSPRYKVAKRGQDVALRCDPISGHVSLFWYQQALGQGPEFLTYFQNEAQLDKSGLPSDRFFAERPEGSVSTLKIQRTQQEDSAVYLCASSSRVYNSPLHFGNGTRLTVT.

This clonotype turned up a few times. This chain links TRBV7-2 with TRBJ2-2; unclear D gene. Germline-derived CDR1 and CDR2 are SGHTA and FQGNSA. This CDR3 contains 16 residues. The V gene lost 4 bases and the J gene lost 0 bases, with 12 bases spanning the gap. The CDR3 coding sequence is TGTGCCAGCAGCTATGAGGACGTCGCGAACACCGGGGAGCTGTTTTTT. Translated, it gives CASSYEDVANTGELFF.

V usage is TRBV12-3 or TRBV12-4 and J usage is TRBJ2-7; weak D call: TRBD1 (6 bases). This CDR3 spans 15 amino acids. The V end was cut by 3 bases, the J end by 6 bases, with 18 bases between. CDR3 sequence (DNA): TGTGCCAGCAGTTTCGACAGGATACAGTTCGGCGAGCAGTACTTC. It is translated as CASSFDRIQFGEQYF.

The chain recombines TRBV2 with TRBJ1-1; weak D call: TRBD1 (6 bases). Germline V gene lookup returns CDR1 SNHLY and CDR2 FYNNEI. CDR3 length equals 14 residues. The CDR3 reads CARATDSFNTEAFF. In nucleotides, the CDR3 is TGTGCTAGAGCTACGGACAGCTTTAACACTGAAGCTTTCTTT.